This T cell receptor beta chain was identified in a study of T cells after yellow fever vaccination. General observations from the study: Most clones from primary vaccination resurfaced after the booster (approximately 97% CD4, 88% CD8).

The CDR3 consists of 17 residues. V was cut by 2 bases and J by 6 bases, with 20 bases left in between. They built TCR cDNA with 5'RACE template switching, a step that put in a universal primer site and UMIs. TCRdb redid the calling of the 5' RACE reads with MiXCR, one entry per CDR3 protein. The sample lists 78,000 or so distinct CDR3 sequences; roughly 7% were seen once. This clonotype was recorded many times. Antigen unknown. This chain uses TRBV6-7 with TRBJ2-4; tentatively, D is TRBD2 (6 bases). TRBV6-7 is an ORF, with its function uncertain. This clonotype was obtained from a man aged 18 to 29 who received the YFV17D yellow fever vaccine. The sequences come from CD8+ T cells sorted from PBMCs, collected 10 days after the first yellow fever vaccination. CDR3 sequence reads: CASSYTVRRAKRNIQYF. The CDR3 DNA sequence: TGTGCCAGCAGTTACACGGTCCGGAGGGCCAAAAGAAACATTCAGTACTTC.